The next 22 T cell receptor beta chains were all read from a single sample in a study of shared clonotypes between healthy human individuals. TCRdb's table, derived via immunoSEQ multiplex PCR, lists solely in-frame clones and lacks some. The sample has 650,000 to 750,000 clones, 72% seen once. Sequencing was performed on memory CD4+ T cells sorted from blood. The subset: CD45RA-negative fraction. The source of these receptors is a woman aged 25 to 45 in good health.

On this clone itself: Other DNA sequences within the sample encode an identical CDR3. This chain joins TRBV11-3 and TRBJ1-1; D remains ambiguous. CDR3 length: 13 amino acids. The germline gives CDR1 SGHNT, CDR2 YENEEA. Trimming removed 5 bases at V and 1 base at J, with 8 bases between. The CDR3: CASSLGRNTEAFF. The CDR3 DNA reads as TGTGCCAGCAGCCTGGGAAGGAACACTGAAGCTTTCTTT. The full variable domain, in which reference TRBV11-3 and TRBJ1-1 provide the parts outside the CDR3, is EAGVVQSPRYKIIEKKQPVAFWCNPISGHNTLYWYLQNLGQGPELLIRYENEEAVDDSQLPKDRFSAERLKGVDSTLKIQPAELGDSAVYLCASSLGRNTEAFFGQGTRLTVV.

V usage is TRBV30 and J usage is TRBJ1-1; possibly TRBD1 for D (5 bases). There are 15 residues in the CDR3. V was pared by 2 bases and J by 1 base, with 14 bases between. The V gene's germline CDR1 is GTSNPN and CDR2 SVGIG (reference sequence). CDR3 bases: TGTGCCTGGAGTCCTCATAACGGGGCGAACACTGAAGCTTTCTTT. It yields the protein CAWSPHNGANTEAFF.

The V and J genes are TRBV6-5 and TRBJ2-7, with 15 bases that match TRBD2. Germline CDR1 MNHEY, CDR2 SVGAGI. Trimming cost V 4 bases and J 6 bases; bases outside gene matches: 7. The CDR3 runs to 16 residues. The CDR3 loop is CASSSQGLAGGSEQYF. The CDR3 bases are TGTGCCAGCAGTTCTCAGGGACTAGCGGGAGGAAGCGAGCAGTACTTC.

The chain recombines TRBV19 with TRBJ2-6, with 8 nucleotides matching TRBD1. Germline V gene data show CDR1 as LNHDA and CDR2 as SQIVND (reference sequence). J lost 2 bases, V lost 5 bases, and 8 bases had no gene match. The CDR3 extends over 17 amino acids. The CDR3 sequence: CASSLGRGLAGANVLTF. CDR3 nucleotide sequence: TGTGCCAGTAGTTTGGGCAGGGGGCTTGCTGGGGCCAACGTCCTGACTTTC.

With respect to this clone: The same CDR3 arises from other DNA sequences in this sample as well. J is TRBJ2-3 and V is TRBV27; D possibly corresponds to TRBD1 (5 bases). Germline lookup yields CDR1 MNHEY and CDR2 SMNVEV (reference sequence). The V end lost 3 bases, the J end lost 3 bases, and 13 bases lay between the germline ends. The length of the CDR3 is 15 residues. CDR3 region: CASSLGLVFTDTQYF. The DNA of the CDR3 is TGTGCCAGCAGTTTGGGGCTAGTTTTTACAGATACGCAGTATTTT.

V gene TRBV11-1 combines with J gene TRBJ2-7, with 9 bases that match TRBD2. The V segment lost 8 bases and the J segment 3 bases; nucleotides outside the gene matches: 8. The CDR3 is made up of 14 amino acids. Germline V gene data show CDR1 as SGHAT and CDR2 as FQDESV (reference sequence). CDR3 nucleotides: TGTGCCAGCGGGTTGAGTAGCGGGAGCTACGAGCAGTACTTC. This codes for CASGLSSGSYEQYF.

CDR3 bases: TGCGCCAGCAGCTTGGTAAGGGGGAGGGCTGGCAATGAGCAGTTCTTC. Protein sequence: CASSLVRGRAGNEQFF. The V call is TRBV5-1, the J call TRBJ2-1; possibly TRBD2 for D (7 bases). Trimming removed 0 bases at V and 6 bases at J, with 16 bases between. Germline-derived CDR1 and CDR2 are SGHRS and YFSETQ. The CDR3 covers 16 residues.

V gene TRBV21-1 combines with J gene TRBJ2-7; the table gives TRBD2 as D, unverified against the DNA. TRBV21-1 constitutes a pseudogene. This CDR3 has 16 residues. This CDR3 is CASSKARVLPPYEQYF. The CDR3 DNA reads TGTGCCAGCAGCAAAGCTCGCGTACTCCCCCCCTACGAGCAGTACTTC.

The chain uses TRBV29-1 and TRBJ2-7; TRBD2 agrees at 9 bases. With 5 bases clipped from V and 5 bases from J, the junction kept 7 bases outside the gene matches. The germline V gene encodes CDR1 SQVTM and CDR2 ANQGSEA. The CDR3 sequence is 13 residues long. The CDR3 DNA reads as TGCAGCGTTCGCGAGCTAGCGGGAAACGAGCAGTACTTC. Translating it yields CSVRELAGNEQYF.

This clone was seen only once. The chain links TRBV28 to TRBJ1-5, with 7 bases matching TRBD1. The CDR3 sequence is 16 residues long. V shed 4 bases and J 0 bases; nucleotides not matched to a gene: 6. Germline-derived CDR1 and CDR2 are MDHEN and SYDVKM. This chain's CDR3 is CASSSSGTVSNQPQHF. DNA for the CDR3: TGTGCCAGCAGTTCGTCCGGGACAGTTAGCAATCAGCCCCAGCATTTT.

The chain combines TRBV6-5 with TRBJ2-4, with 9 nucleotides matching TRBD2. Germline lookup yields CDR1 MNHEY and CDR2 SVGAGI. V lost 6 bases, J lost 6 bases, and 9 bases stayed unmatched. The CDR3 is 15 residues long. CDR3 amino acids: CASSKREVLGNIQYF. Here the CDR3 DNA reads TGTGCCAGCAGCAAGCGGGAGGTACTCGGAAACATTCAGTACTTC.

This clone was seen only a few times. This chain joins TRBV6-4 and TRBJ2-3, with 10 bases aligning to TRBD2. The J segment lost 8 bases and the V segment lost 3 bases, leaving 14 bases of the junction unmatched. The germline CDR1 and CDR2 sequences are MRHNA and SNTAGT. There are 17 residues in the CDR3. CDR3 nucleotides: TGTGCCAGCAGTGAGATTGAAGCGGGAGGGCCGCGGGCTACGCAGTATTTT. Amino acids: CASSEIEAGGPRATQYF.

The table lists this clone with a few counts. The chain employs TRBV25-1 and TRBJ2-3; D is perhaps TRBD2 (6 bases). V shed 0 bases and J shed 0 bases, with 10 bases lying between them. The germline gives CDR1 MGHDK, CDR2 SYGVNS. The CDR3 runs 16 residues. CDR3 sequence (DNA): TGTGCCAGCAGTGAATATGGTAGCGGTAGCACAGATACGCAGTATTTT. Amino acid sequence: CASSEYGSGSTDTQYF.

The CDR3 sequence: CASSNSGLSSMNTEAFF. CDR3 bases: TGTGCCAGCAGCAACAGTGGCCTATCTTCGATGAACACTGAAGCTTTCTTT. The chain joins TRBV7-2 to TRBJ1-1; D is ambiguous. CDR3 length equals 17 residues. V lost 5 bases, J lost 0 bases, and 19 bases lay in between. From germline, CDR1 is SGHTA and CDR2 FQGNSA.

The V call is TRBV19, the J call TRBJ1-2; TRBD1 aligns across 7 bases. The germline V gene has CDR1 LNHDA and CDR2 SQIVND (reference sequence). CDR3 length: 15 amino acids. Unmatched junction bases numbered 10, after V lost 6 bases and J lost 3 bases. The CDR3 sequence: CASRDRTVKHYGYTF. The CDR3 bases are TGTGCCAGTAGGGACAGGACAGTGAAACACTATGGCTACACCTTC.

Only a few counts were recorded for this clone. V and J are TRBV7-8 and TRBJ2-5; tentatively, D is TRBD2 (6 bases). The CDR3 loop spans 16 amino acids. V lost 2 bases and J 4 bases, leaving 17 bases between the germline ends. In germline, CDR1 is SGHVS, CDR2 FQNEAQ. CDR3 sequence reads: CASSLMGGNGGETQYF. The CDR3, as DNA: TGTGCCAGCAGCTTAATGGGCGGGAACGGAGGAGAGACCCAGTACTTC.

The chain combines TRBV28 with TRBJ2-1, with 11 nucleotides matching TRBD2. This CDR3 has 16 amino acids. The J segment lost 9 bases and the V segment lost 6 bases, leaving 13 bases of the junction unmatched. From germline, CDR1 is MDHEN and CDR2 SYDVKM. CDR3 residues: CASSPSGSGRGIEQFF. DNA of the CDR3: TGTGCCAGCAGCCCATCGGGTAGCGGGAGGGGTATTGAGCAGTTCTTC.

Of note for this clone: Other nucleotide sequences in the sample specify the same CDR3. V gene TRBV6-5 combines with J gene TRBJ2-6; D ambiguous. The V gene lost 3 bases and the J gene lost 0 bases, with 6 bases spanning the gap. Germline V gene lookup returns CDR1 MNHEY and CDR2 SVGAGI. This CDR3 is 15 amino acids long. The CDR3 sequence: CASSYSGSGANVLTF. CDR3 in DNA: TGTGCCAGCAGTTATTCAGGCTCTGGGGCCAACGTCCTGACTTTC.

This chain joins TRBV15 and TRBJ2-7; D gene uncertain. The CDR3 length is 13 residues. Trimming took 1 base from V and 5 from J, leaving 9 bases between them. The V gene's germline CDR1 is LNHNV and CDR2 YYDKDF (reference sequence). CDR3 sequence (DNA): TGTGCCACCAGCAGAGCCATGCGCGACGAGCAGTACTTC. It encodes CATSRAMRDEQYF.

The chain combines TRBV27 with TRBJ1-2; unclear D gene. This CDR3 spans 16 amino acids. Germline loops: CDR1 MNHEY, CDR2 SMNVEV (reference sequence). V was trimmed by 4 bases and J by 0 bases, leaving 15 bases between them. The CDR3 loop reads CASSSGPSWSNYGYTF. The DNA of the CDR3 is TGTGCCAGCAGTTCCGGGCCCAGTTGGTCTAACTATGGCTACACCTTC.

The chain uses TRBV15 and TRBJ2-7, with 12 bases fitting TRBD2. The CDR3 length is 15 residues. Trimming at V came to 8 bases and at J to 5 bases, leaving 10 bases not matched to a gene. CDR1 LNHNV and CDR2 YYDKDF come from the germline V gene (reference sequence). The CDR3 reads CATATPTSGSHEQYF. For the CDR3, the DNA is TGTGCCACCGCTACTCCGACTAGCGGGAGTCACGAGCAGTACTTC.

The chain recombines TRBV9 with TRBJ2-1; TRBD1 matches 7 bases. J was trimmed by 3 bases and V by 0 bases; bases with no gene match: 6. This CDR3 region has 16 residues. The germline CDR1 and CDR2 sequences are SGDLS and YYNGEE. In DNA, the CDR3 is TGTGCCAGCAGCGTAGGAGGGGGCGCTGGCTACAATGAGCAGTTCTTC. Translation gives CASSVGGGAGYNEQFF.